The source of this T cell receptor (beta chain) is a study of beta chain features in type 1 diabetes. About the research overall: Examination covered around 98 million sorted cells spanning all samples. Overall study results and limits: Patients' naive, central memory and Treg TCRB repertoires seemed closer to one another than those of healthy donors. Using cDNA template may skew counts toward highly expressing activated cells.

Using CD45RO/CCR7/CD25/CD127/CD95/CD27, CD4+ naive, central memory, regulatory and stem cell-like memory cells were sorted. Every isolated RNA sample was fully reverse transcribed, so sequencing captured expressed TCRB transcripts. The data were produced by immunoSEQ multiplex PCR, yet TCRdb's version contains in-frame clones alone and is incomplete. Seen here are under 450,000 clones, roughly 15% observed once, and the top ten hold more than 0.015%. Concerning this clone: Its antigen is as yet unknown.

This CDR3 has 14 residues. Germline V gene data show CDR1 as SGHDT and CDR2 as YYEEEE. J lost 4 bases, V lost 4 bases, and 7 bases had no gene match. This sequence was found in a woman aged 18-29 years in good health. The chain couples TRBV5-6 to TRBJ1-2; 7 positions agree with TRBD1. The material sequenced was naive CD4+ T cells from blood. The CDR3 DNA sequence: TGTGCCAGCAGCGCTCCGGGACAGCCCTATGGCTACACCTTC. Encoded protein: CASSAPGQPYGYTF. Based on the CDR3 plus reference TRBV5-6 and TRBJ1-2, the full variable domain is DAGVTQSPTHLIKTRGQQVTLRCSPKSGHDTVSWYQQALGQGPQFIFQYYEEEERQRGNFPDRFSGHQFPNYSSELNVNALLLGDSALYLCASSAPGQPYGYTFGSGTRLTVV.